This T cell receptor (beta chain) was sequenced during a study of cytomegalovirus exposure and HLA in healthy donors. At the level of the study: The Caucasian-associated ancestry cluster contained about four fifths of the approximately 410 genotyped donors.

Primers for the PCR totalled 60 Vbeta and 13 Jbeta. Clones were read by immunoSEQ multiplex PCR, and TCRdb kept only the in-frame ones, dropping some. The profile covers over 100,000 clones, with around three quarters appearing a single time and under 3% taken by the ten largest. Germline CDR1 SEHNR, CDR2 FQNEAQ (reference sequence). CDR3 size: 15 residues. Unmatched junction bases numbered 8, after V lost 5 bases and J lost 5 bases. Though nominally healthy at sampling, donors likely had unrecorded immune exposures. Sequenced material: PBMCs. The receptor was derived from a woman aged 18 to 35 in good health and CMV-seropositive. The chain is built from TRBV7-9 and TRBJ2-1; 8 bases match TRBD2. The DNA of the CDR3 is TGTGCCAGCAGCAGAAGCGGGAGTATGGACAATGAGCAGTTCTTC. Residues: CASSRSGSMDNEQFF.